The 9 T cell receptor beta chains in this list originate from one sample, sequenced in a study of T-cell memory formation after mild COVID-19. TCRdb ran MiXCR on the 5' RACE reads and lists one entry per CDR3 protein. The sample yields around 440,000 distinct CDR3 sequences, approximately 18% seen once. The sequenced sample was PBMCs or a T cell subset sorted from them (not recorded which). These receptors all come from an adult woman who had mild COVID-19 (a few samples of this study predate the infection). Cell type and time point are not known.

This clonotype was recorded a few times. The chain recombines TRBV12-3 or TRBV12-4 with TRBJ2-5; a weak D match, TRBD2 (5 bases). V was cut by 4 bases and J by 4 bases, with 16 bases left in between. The CDR3 extends over 15 amino acids. The CDR3 sequence: CASSSDRTRLETQYF. CDR3 bases: TGTGCCAGCAGTTCCGACCGTACTAGACTAGAGACCCAGTACTTC.

The V and J genes are TRBV7-3 and TRBJ2-5; perhaps TRBD1 as D (6 bases). The CDR3 runs 16 residues. The ends were cut back, 5 bases at V and 2 bases at J, with 18 bases in the middle. Germline V gives CDR1 SGHTA, CDR2 FQGTGA. The CDR3 DNA is TGTGCCAGCAGCCCATACAGGGTGGAACGGCAAGAGACCCAGTACTTC. Translation: CASSPYRVERQETQYF.

This clonotype was picked up a small number of times. This rearrangement joins TRBV6-6 to TRBJ1-2, with a possible D match to TRBD1 (6 bases). This CDR3 contains 16 residues. The germline gives CDR1 MNHNY, CDR2 SVGAGI (reference sequence). The V gene lost 5 bases and the J gene lost 0 bases, with 16 bases spanning the gap. Written as DNA, the CDR3 is TGTGCCAGCAGTCCAAGGGGGGGGTCCGCTAACTATGGCTACACCTTC. It translates to CASSPRGGSANYGYTF.

This clonotype was seen only a few times. V gene TRBV5-1 combines with J gene TRBJ2-4; the match to TRBD2 covers 8 bases. Germline values: CDR1 SGHRS, CDR2 YFSETQ. Unmatched junction bases numbered 9, after V lost 1 base and J lost 6 bases. The CDR3 has 16 amino acids. The CDR3 nucleotides read TGCGCCAGCAGCTTGACCGCGGGGGGCCTAGGAAACATTCAGTACTTC. Protein: CASSLTAGGLGNIQYF.

The chain is built from TRBV27 and TRBJ2-7, with unresolved D. CDR3 size: 12 residues. V lost 4 bases to trimming and J lost 5 bases, with 9 bases between them. Germline CDR1 reads MNHEY; CDR2 reads SMNVEV (reference sequence). This chain's CDR3 is CASSYFGHEQYF. In DNA form, the CDR3 reads TGTGCCAGCAGTTATTTCGGGCACGAGCAGTACTTC.

The chain couples TRBV9 to TRBJ2-1; the D gene could be TRBD1 or TRBD2 (6 bases each). The germline V gene encodes CDR1 SGDLS and CDR2 YYNGEE. V was clipped by 4 bases and J by 6 bases, with 14 bases between them. The CDR3 contains 14 residues. Here the CDR3 DNA reads TGTGCCAGCAGCCCAGGGGTGGGGGGCAATGAGCAGTTCTTC. As protein: CASSPGVGGNEQFF.

As concerns this clonotype: The junction differs from germline at one of its ends, possibly a read error. The rearrangement joins TRBV24-1 to TRBJ2-3; no clear D gene. The CDR3 length is 14 residues. From germline, CDR1 is KGHDR and CDR2 SFDVKD. CDR3 in amino acids: CATSEKGVKDTQYF. As DNA, the CDR3 is TGTGCCACAAGTGAAAAGGGTGTAAAAGATACGCAGTATTTT.

The V call is TRBV7-8, the J call TRBJ1-2, with 8 bases lining up with TRBD1. From germline, CDR1 is SGHVS and CDR2 FQNEAQ. The CDR3 sequence is 15 residues long. Trimming took 3 bases from V and 0 from J; bases not matched to a gene: 3. CDR3 loop: CASSLDRVTNYGYTF. CDR3 in DNA: TGTGCCAGCAGCTTGGACAGGGTTACTAACTATGGCTACACCTTC.

The genes are TRBV7-9 and TRBJ2-5; D is tentatively TRBD1 or TRBD2 (5 bases each). This CDR3 contains 13 residues. V dropped 3 bases and J dropped 5 bases, with 10 bases sitting between them. CDR1 is SEHNR and CDR2 is FQNEAQ in the germline V gene (reference sequence). The CDR3, as DNA: TGTGCCAGCAGCTTGTCCAGGGACGAGACCCAGTACTTC. Translating gives CASSLSRDETQYF.